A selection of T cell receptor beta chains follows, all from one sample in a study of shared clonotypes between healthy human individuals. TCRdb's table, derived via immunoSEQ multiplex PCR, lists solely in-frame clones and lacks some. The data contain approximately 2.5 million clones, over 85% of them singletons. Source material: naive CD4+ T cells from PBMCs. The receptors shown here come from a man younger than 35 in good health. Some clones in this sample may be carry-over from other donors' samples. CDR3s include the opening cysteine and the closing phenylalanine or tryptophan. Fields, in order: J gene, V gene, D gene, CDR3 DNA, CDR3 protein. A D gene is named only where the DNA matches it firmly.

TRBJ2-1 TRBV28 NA TGTGCCAGCAGTGAACGACCTTACAATGAGCAGTTCTTC CASSERPYNEQFF
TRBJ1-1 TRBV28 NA TGTGCCAGCAGAGCGAGGCCAGGGAGAGACACTGAAGCTTTCTTT CASRARPGRDTEAFF
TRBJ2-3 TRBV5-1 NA TGCGCCAGCAGCTTGGCTCAGGATACGCAGTATTTT CASSLAQDTQYF
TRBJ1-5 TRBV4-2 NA TGTGCCAGCAGCCCAGGGTATCAGCCCCAGCATTTT CASSPGYQPQHF
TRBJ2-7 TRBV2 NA TGTGCCAGCAAAAACAGGGCGACCCCCTACGAGCAGTACTTC CASKNRATPYEQYF
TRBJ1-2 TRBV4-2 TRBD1 TGTGCCAGCAGCCAAGATCCAGGGGGTCATGGCTACACCTTC CASSQDPGGHGYTF
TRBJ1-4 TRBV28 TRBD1 TGTGCCAGTACAGGGGGGGGAGCAACTAATGAAAAACTGTTTTTT CASTGGGATNEKLFF
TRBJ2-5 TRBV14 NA TGTGCCAGCAGCCAAGATCGGAGTGAGACCCAGTACTTC CASSQDRSETQYF
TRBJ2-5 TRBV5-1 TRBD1 TGCGCCAGCAGCCCCCCGCCCGGACAGGGAGAGACCCAGTACTTC CASSPPPGQGETQYF
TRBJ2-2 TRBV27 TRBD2 TGTGCCAGCAGTTCCTGGGGCGGGGGGAACACCGGGGAGCTGTTTTTT CASSSWGGGNTGELFF